The present entry profiles one T cell receptor (beta chain) with its context. TCRdb's table, derived via immunoSEQ multiplex PCR, lists solely in-frame clones and lacks some. The sample has fewer than 65,000 clones; 90% to 95% are singletons. The data were obtained in a study of T cell changes during pregnancy in multiple sclerosis. This CDR3 comprises 15 residues. Germline CDR1 is SGHTA and CDR2 is FQGTGA. The V segment lost 0 bases and the J segment 4 bases; nucleotides outside the gene matches: 2. The sequence was collected from a female donor with multiple sclerosis, enrolled in a pregnancy study. Sequenced here: CD4+ T cells from peripheral blood mononuclear cells, sampled in the first trimester of pregnancy. The chain carries TRBV7-3 and TRBJ2-5; 10 bases fit TRBD2. The CDR3 protein is CASSLTLAGRETQYF. Written as DNA, the CDR3 is TGTGCCAGCAGCTTAACACTAGCGGGGCGAGAGACCCAGTACTTC.